The 22 T cell receptor beta chains presented below share a single source sample, sequenced in a study of CD4 T cells in relation to SARS-CoV-2 and coronaviruses. CD4+ T cells from unexposed donors were obtained before the COVID-19 pandemic (2011-2018). CD4+ T cells were isolated from the cells after around 10 days of culture. Assay: immunoSEQ multiplex PCR; the TCRdb copy retains only in-frame clones and omits some. The sample holds 25,000 or so clones; more than 75% are singletons and the top ten take 10%. These TCRs are of unknown antigen specificity. The specimen sequenced was CD4+ T cells from PBMCs, cultured in vitro. These TCRs come from a human donor in good health.

The chain links TRBV20-1 to TRBJ1-2, with D perhaps matching TRBD1 (5 bases). This CDR3 has 13 amino acids. Trimming left V 3 bases short and J 5 bases short, with 13 bases between. Germline CDR1 DFQATT, CDR2 SNEGSKA (reference sequence). CDR3 amino acids: CSASARGGYGYTF. CDR3 nucleotides: TGCAGTGCTAGTGCCCGGGGCGGTTATGGCTACACCTTC.

This clone has a single count. The V call is TRBV5-1, the J call TRBJ2-3; D uncertain. Trimming shortened V by 5 bases and J by 8 bases, and 24 bases separated the two germline ends. Per the germline V gene, CDR1 is SGHRS and CDR2 is YFSETQ. The CDR3 length is 16 residues. The CDR3, as DNA: TGCGCCAGCAGACCAATCCCGAGCAGCATGCCAGGTACGCAGTATTTT. It specifies CASRPIPSSMPGTQYF. Supplemented by reference TRBV5-1 and TRBJ2-3, the full variable domain reads KAGVTQTPRYLIKTRGQQVTLSCSPISGHRSVSWYQQTPGQGLQFLFEYFSETQRNKGNFPGRFSGRQFSNSRSEMNVSTLELGDSALYLCASRPIPSSMPGTQYFGPGTRLTVL.

DNA of the CDR3: TGTGCCAGCAGCCTGGCGCGTGAGCAGTTCTTC. Translation gives CASSLAREQFF. The genes are TRBV6-2 or TRBV6-3 and TRBJ2-1; unclear D gene. This CDR3 comprises 11 residues. The ends were cut back, 6 bases at V and 9 bases at J, with 9 bases in the middle. Per germline, CDR1 MNHEY and CDR2 SVGEGT.

The genes are TRBV5-6 and TRBJ2-3, with 13 bases lining up with TRBD2. Germline CDR1 SGHDT, CDR2 YYEEEE. This CDR3 region has 16 residues. After removal of 4 bases from V and 4 bases from J, the junction contained 6 bases not matched to a gene. CDR3 region: CASSRLAGGKADTQYF. CDR3 sequence (DNA): TGTGCCAGCAGCCGACTAGCGGGGGGCAAGGCAGATACGCAGTATTTT.

This clone was counted a few times. The CDR3 sequence is CASSSSYEQYF. DNA of the CDR3: TGTGCCAGCAGCTCTAGCTACGAGCAGTACTTC. The chain combines TRBV5-4 with TRBJ2-7; D unresolved. The germline gives CDR1 SGHNT, CDR2 YYREEE (reference sequence). With 3 bases removed from V and 3 bases from J, the gap between germline ends came to 4 bases. This CDR3 is 11 amino acids long.

In its sample, this clone was seen once. The chain couples TRBV12-3 or TRBV12-4 to TRBJ2-2; the D gene is possibly TRBD1 (5 bases). The CDR3 runs to 13 residues. V was pared by 7 bases and J by 4 bases, with 10 bases between. For the CDR3, the DNA is TGTGCCAGCATCCGGACACTCACCGGGGAGCTGTTTTTT. Translated, it gives CASIRTLTGELFF.

By frequency in the sample, this clone is medium-sized. This chain connects TRBV25-1 to TRBJ1-2; D uncertain. From germline, CDR1 is MGHDK and CDR2 SYGVNS. The CDR3 spans 15 residues. V shed 2 bases and J shed 3 bases, with 13 bases lying between them. CDR3 DNA sequence: TGTGCCAGCAGTGAAGTCAAGACATTAGACTATGGCTACACCTTC. Translated: CASSEVKTLDYGYTF.

The V and J genes are TRBV29-1 and TRBJ2-7, with a weak D call TRBD2 (7 bases). Trimming took 6 bases from V and 7 from J, leaving 19 bases between them. CDR1 and CDR2 from the germline V gene are SQVTM and ANQGSEA. This CDR3 region has 13 residues. The CDR3 DNA is TGCAGCGTCCTGGGGGGGCAGCGACTGGAGCAGTACTTC. Its translation is CSVLGGQRLEQYF.

The chain recombines TRBV10-3 with TRBJ2-1; the match to TRBD2 covers 11 bases. Germline-derived CDR1 and CDR2 are ENHRY and SYGVKD. There are 16 residues in the CDR3. V was pared by 0 bases and J by 7 bases, with 5 bases of the junction left unmatched. The CDR3 sequence is CAISESRGLAANEQFF. CDR3 DNA sequence: TGTGCCATCAGTGAGTCGAGGGGACTAGCGGCAAATGAGCAGTTCTTC.

This rearrangement joins TRBV2 to TRBJ1-2; D remains ambiguous. V dropped 5 bases and J dropped 4 bases, with 8 bases sitting between them. The CDR3 has 12 amino acids. Per germline, CDR1 SNHLY and CDR2 FYNNEI. The CDR3 bases are TGTGCCAGCAGTCCACAGACCTATGGCTACACCTTC. Translating gives CASSPQTYGYTF. Looking up the rest from reference TRBV2 and TRBJ1-2 gives the full variable domain: EPEVTQTPSHQVTQMGQEVILRCVPISNHLYFYWYRQILGQKVEFLVSFYNNEISEKSEIFDDQFSVERPDGSNFTLKIRSTKLEDSAMYFCASSPQTYGYTFGSGTRLTVV.

Written as DNA, the CDR3 is TGTGCCAGCAGTTTAACAGGGACACGACGAGCCAAAAACATTCAGTACTTC. Amino acid sequence: CASSLTGTRRAKNIQYF. The rearrangement uses TRBV27 and TRBJ2-4, with a tentative D call TRBD1 (6 bases). V was cut by 2 bases and J by 0 bases, with 14 bases left in between. This CDR3 is 17 amino acids long. The germline gives CDR1 MNHEY, CDR2 SMNVEV (reference sequence).

This clone was picked up a small number of times. This chain connects TRBV5-1 to TRBJ2-1; the match to TRBD2 covers 11 bases. CDR1 and CDR2 (germline): SGHRS, YFSETQ. V shed 6 bases and J 8 bases; nucleotides not matched to a gene: 16. The CDR3 length is 17 residues. CDR3 nucleotide sequence: TGCGCCAGCACTCCCACAGGTAGCGGGAGGGGTTTCGATGAGCAGTTCTTC. Translated, it gives CASTPTGSGRGFDEQFF.

The J gene is TRBJ2-5, the V gene TRBV19, with D perhaps given as TRBD1 or TRBD2 (5 bases each). The ends were cut back, 5 bases at V and 5 bases at J, with 18 bases in the middle. The germline V gene encodes CDR1 LNHDA and CDR2 SQIVND (reference sequence). The CDR3 has 15 residues. The CDR3 region has the DNA TGTGCCAGTAGTTTTGGGGGATCGTCTCGGGAGACCCAGTACTTC. It yields the protein CASSFGGSSRETQYF.

V and J are TRBV19 and TRBJ1-5, with a tentative D call TRBD1 (5 bases). Germline lookup yields CDR1 LNHDA and CDR2 SQIVND (reference sequence). With 7 bases removed from V and 2 bases from J, the gap between germline ends came to 18 bases. The CDR3 loop spans 16 amino acids. The CDR3 nucleotides read TGTGCCAGTAAGGTGGGGGAGGGTTACGGCAATCAGCCCCAGCATTTT. It is translated as CASKVGEGYGNQPQHF.

The rearrangement links TRBV6-5 to TRBJ1-5, with 10 bases lining up with TRBD1. Germline-derived CDR1 and CDR2 are MNHEY and SVGAGI. The CDR3 is 14 residues long. The V segment lost 6 bases and the J segment 6 bases; nucleotides outside the gene matches: 5. In DNA, the CDR3 is TGTGCCAGCAGACGACAGGGGGCCGGTCAGCCCCAGCATTTT. It yields the protein CASRRQGAGQPQHF.

This sequence joins TRBV5-4 and TRBJ1-3; D unresolved. Germline values: CDR1 SGHNT, CDR2 YYREEE (reference sequence). Trimming took off 2 bases at V and 0 bases at J, with 6 bases between the two ends. The CDR3 is 14 amino acids. The CDR3 loop reads CASSLTGSGNTIYF. In DNA form, the CDR3 reads TGTGCCAGCAGCTTAACGGGCTCTGGAAACACCATATATTTT.

The chain couples TRBV6-5 to TRBJ1-5; no clear D. Germline loops: CDR1 MNHEY, CDR2 SVGAGI. The length of the CDR3 is 15 residues. Trimming cost V 6 bases and J 0 bases, with 12 bases left between them. The CDR3 here is CASRLTEYSNQPQHF. The CDR3 DNA follows: TGTGCCAGCAGGCTTACAGAGTATAGCAATCAGCCCCAGCATTTT.

The chain carries TRBV4-1 and TRBJ2-7; D possibly corresponds to TRBD1 (6 bases). The CDR3 contains 14 residues. The V and J ends lost 0 bases and 12 bases respectively, with 18 bases between them. Germline V gene sequence: CDR1 MGHRA, CDR2 YSYEKL. CDR3 coding DNA: TGCGCCAGCAGCCAAGACGGGACACTGGGTAATCTGTACTTC. As protein: CASSQDGTLGNLYF.

This chain connects TRBV5-4 to TRBJ1-2; possibly TRBD1 for D (5 bases). CDR3 length: 15 residues. Germline assignment: CDR1 SGHNT and CDR2 YYREEE (reference sequence). V shed 3 bases and J shed 8 bases, with 20 bases lying between them. This CDR3 is CASSSEAEGKGGYTF. In DNA, the CDR3 is TGTGCCAGCAGCTCAGAAGCTGAGGGAAAGGGGGGCTACACCTTC.

This clone was counted once. The V call is TRBV9, the J call TRBJ2-1, with TRBD2 matching 8 bases. Germline V CDR1 and CDR2: SGDLS, YYNGEE. Losses at the gene ends were 4 bases for V and 6 bases for J; bases not matched to a gene: 12. This CDR3 has 16 residues. This chain's CDR3 is CASSPRTSSFSNEQFF. CDR3 DNA: TGTGCCAGCAGCCCACGGACTAGCTCTTTCAGCAATGAGCAGTTCTTC.

The rearrangement joins TRBV5-6 to TRBJ2-7, with D perhaps assigned TRBD1 or TRBD2 (5 bases each). Germline values: CDR1 SGHDT, CDR2 YYEEEE. Trimming took off 5 bases at V and 7 bases at J, with 22 bases between the two ends. The CDR3 sequence is 15 residues long. The CDR3 bases are TGTGCCAGCAGACCATCCGGGCTAGCTAAGGGGGAGCAGTACTTC. Its protein is CASRPSGLAKGEQYF.

The chain combines TRBV5-6 with TRBJ1-2, with 7 bases lining up with TRBD1. CDR1 and CDR2 (germline): SGHDT, YYEEEE. The J segment lost 7 bases and the V segment lost 3 bases, leaving 6 bases of the junction unmatched. The CDR3 is 13 amino acids. CDR3 amino acids: CASSWEGASGYTF. The CDR3 coding sequence is TGTGCCAGCAGCTGGGAGGGGGCAAGTGGCTACACCTTC. Using reference TRBV5-6 and TRBJ1-2 for the parts outside the CDR3, the full variable domain is DAGVTQSPTHLIKTRGQQVTLRCSPKSGHDTVSWYQQALGQGPQFIFQYYEEEERQRGNFPDRFSGHQFPNYSSELNVNALLLGDSALYLCASSWEGASGYTFGSGTRLTVV.